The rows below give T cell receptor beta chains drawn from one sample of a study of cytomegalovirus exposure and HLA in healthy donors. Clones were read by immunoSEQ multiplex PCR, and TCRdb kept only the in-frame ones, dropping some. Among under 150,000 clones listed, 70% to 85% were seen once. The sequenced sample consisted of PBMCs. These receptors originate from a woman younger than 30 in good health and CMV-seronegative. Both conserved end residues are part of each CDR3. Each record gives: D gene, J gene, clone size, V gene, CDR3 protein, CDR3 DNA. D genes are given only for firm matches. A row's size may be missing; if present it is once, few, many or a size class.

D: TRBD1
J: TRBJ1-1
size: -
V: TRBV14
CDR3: CASIQQGTGTEAFF
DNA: TGTGCCAGCATACAACAGGGGACGGGCACTGAAGCTTTCTTT

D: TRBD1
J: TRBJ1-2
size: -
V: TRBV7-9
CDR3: CATYRAPGQANYGYTF
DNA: TGTGCCACCTACCGGGCCCCGGGACAGGCTAACTATGGCTACACCTTC

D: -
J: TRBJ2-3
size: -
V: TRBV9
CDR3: CASSVQGTDTQYF
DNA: TGTGCCAGCAGCGTACAGGGGACAGATACGCAGTATTTT

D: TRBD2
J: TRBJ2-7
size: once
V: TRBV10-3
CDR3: CAISGLGPGGEQYF
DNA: TGTGCCATCAGTGGGCTGGGTCCGGGGGGCGAGCAGTACTTC

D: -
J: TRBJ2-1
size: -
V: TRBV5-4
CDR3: CASSVIENNEQFF
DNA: TGTGCCAGCAGCGTGATAGAAAACAATGAGCAGTTCTTC

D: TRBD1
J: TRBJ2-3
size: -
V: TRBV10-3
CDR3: CAIREARTGYDTQYF
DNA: TGTGCCATCAGGGAGGCCCGGACAGGGTACGATACGCAGTATTTT

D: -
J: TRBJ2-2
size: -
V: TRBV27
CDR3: CASKRQMNTGELFF
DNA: TGTGCCAGCAAGCGGCAGATGAACACCGGGGAGCTGTTTTTT

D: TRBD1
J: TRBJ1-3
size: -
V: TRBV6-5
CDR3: CASSYSGTGKGNTIYF
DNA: TGTGCCAGCAGTTACTCGGGGACAGGGAAAGGAAACACCATATATTTT

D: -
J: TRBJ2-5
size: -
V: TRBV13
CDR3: CASSLEHADTQDGETQYF
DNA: TGTGCCAGCAGCTTAGAACACGCGGACACTCAAGACGGGGAGACCCAGTACTTC

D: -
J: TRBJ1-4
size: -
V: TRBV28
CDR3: CASSGGGLGEKLFF
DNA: TGTGCCAGCTCTGGGGGGGGTTTAGGGGAAAAACTGTTTTTT

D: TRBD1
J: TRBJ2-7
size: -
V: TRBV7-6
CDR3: CASSLSGQTYEQYF
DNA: TGTGCCAGCAGCTTATCGGGACAGACCTACGAGCAGTACTTC

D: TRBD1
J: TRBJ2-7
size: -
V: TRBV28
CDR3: CASSPTGTGYYEQYF
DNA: TGTGCCAGCAGCCCTACCGGGACAGGATACTACGAGCAGTACTTC

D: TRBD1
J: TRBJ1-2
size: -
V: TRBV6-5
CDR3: CASSPGGAVGYTF
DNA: TGTGCCAGCAGCCCAGGGGGAGCGGTGGGCTACACCTTC

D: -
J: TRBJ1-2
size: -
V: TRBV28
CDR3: CASSSGDNNYGYTF
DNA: TGTGCCAGCAGTTCTGGGGACAATAACTATGGCTACACCTTC

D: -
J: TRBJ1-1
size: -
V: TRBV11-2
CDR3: CASSLAGSNTEAFF
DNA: TGTGCCAGCAGCTTGGCAGGGTCGAACACTGAAGCTTTCTTT

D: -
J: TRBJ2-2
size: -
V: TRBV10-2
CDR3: CASSERDTNTGELFF
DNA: TGCGCCAGCAGTGAGCGGGACACCAACACCGGGGAGCTGTTTTTT

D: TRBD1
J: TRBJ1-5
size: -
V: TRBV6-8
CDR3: CASSRDRGYSNQPQHF
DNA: TGTGCCAGCAGTCGAGACAGGGGCTATAGCAATCAGCCCCAGCATTTT

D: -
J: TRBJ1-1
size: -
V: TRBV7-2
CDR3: CASSPGQTSYTEAFF
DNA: TGTGCCAGCAGCCCCGGACAGACGTCTTACACTGAAGCTTTCTTT

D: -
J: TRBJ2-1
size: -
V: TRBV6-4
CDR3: CASSPQGYNEQFF
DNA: TGTGCCAGCAGTCCACAGGGTTACAATGAGCAGTTCTTC

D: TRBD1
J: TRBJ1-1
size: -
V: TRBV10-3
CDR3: CAISESEGATEAFF
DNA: TGTGCCATCAGTGAGTCTGAGGGGGCGACTGAAGCTTTCTTT

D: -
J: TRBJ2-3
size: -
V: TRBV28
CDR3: CASSPGTSTDTQYF
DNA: TGTGCCAGCAGTCCCGGGACTAGCACAGATACGCAGTATTTT

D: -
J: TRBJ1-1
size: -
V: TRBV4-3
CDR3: CASSQNPDRANTEAFF
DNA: TGCGCCAGCAGCCAGAACCCCGACAGAGCGAACACTGAAGCTTTCTTT

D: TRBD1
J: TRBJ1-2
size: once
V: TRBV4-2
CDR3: CASSPPTHRGNYGYTF
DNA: TGTGCCAGCAGCCCACCGACCCACAGGGGTAACTATGGCTACACCTTC

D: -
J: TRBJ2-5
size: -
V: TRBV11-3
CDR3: CASSGTGGRETQYF
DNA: TGTGCCAGCAGCGGAACAGGTGGGAGGGAGACCCAGTACTTC

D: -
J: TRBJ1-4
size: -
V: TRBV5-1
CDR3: CASSRSGAGTNEKLFF
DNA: TGCGCCAGCAGCCGGAGTGGGGCCGGCACTAATGAAAAACTGTTTTTT

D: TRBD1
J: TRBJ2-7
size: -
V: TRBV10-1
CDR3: CASTDRGRRFPGYEQYF
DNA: TGCGCCAGCACCGACAGGGGTAGGAGGTTTCCGGGCTACGAGCAGTACTTC

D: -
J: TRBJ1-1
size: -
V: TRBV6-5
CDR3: CASQRGNTEAFF
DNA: TGTGCCAGCCAGCGAGGTAATACTGAAGCTTTCTTT

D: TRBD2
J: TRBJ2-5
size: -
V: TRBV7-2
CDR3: CASGGKREGETQYF
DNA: TGTGCCAGCGGCGGGAAGCGGGAAGGGGAGACCCAGTACTTC

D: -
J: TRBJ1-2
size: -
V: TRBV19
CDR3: CASSSLDLTQTEEDGYTF
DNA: TGTGCCAGTTCATCCCTGGACCTAACCCAGACAGAAGAAGATGGCTACACCTTC

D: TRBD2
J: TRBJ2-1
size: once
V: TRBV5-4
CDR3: CASRHNRDYLYNEQFF
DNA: TGTGCCAGCAGACATAACCGGGACTACCTATACAATGAGCAGTTCTTC

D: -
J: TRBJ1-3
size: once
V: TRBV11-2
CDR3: CASSLVAGGTGNTIYF
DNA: TGTGCCAGCAGCTTAGTAGCCGGGGGTACTGGAAACACCATATATTTT

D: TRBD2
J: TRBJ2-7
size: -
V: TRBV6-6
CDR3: CASSQTSGRYEQYF
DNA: TGTGCCAGCAGTCAGACTAGCGGGAGGTACGAGCAGTACTTC

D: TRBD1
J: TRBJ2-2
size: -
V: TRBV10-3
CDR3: CAISEADRGRNTGELFF
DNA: TGTGCCATCAGTGAGGCCGACAGGGGACGGAACACCGGGGAGCTGTTTTTT